Shown below are 14 T cell receptor beta chains from a single sample sequenced in a study of CD8 T cells in ankylosing spondylitis. Findings and caveats of the study: What seemed typical of ankylosing spondylitis blood was a TCR beta motif built from about 8 highly homologous variants.

From the 5' RACE reads, TCRdb called clonotypes with MiXCR, one entry per CDR3 protein. The table records under 950,000 distinct CDR3 sequences, roughly 19% of them present only once. Their target antigens are unknown. The sequenced sample was blood, either unsorted or a sorted T cell fraction (not recorded which). These receptors originate from a male donor with ankylosing spondylitis.

The rearrangement links TRBV29-1 to TRBJ1-2, with 7 positions matching TRBD1. Losses at the gene ends were 6 bases for V and 4 bases for J; bases not matched to a gene: 11. Germline V CDR1 and CDR2: SQVTM, ANQGSEA. CDR3 length: 14 residues. The CDR3 region is CSVRGQAGLYGYTF. The DNA of the CDR3 is TGCAGCGTCCGTGGACAGGCCGGACTCTATGGCTACACCTTC.

The rearrangement links TRBV7-2 to TRBJ1-4; 8 nucleotides agree with TRBD1. Germline-derived CDR1 and CDR2 are SGHTA and FQGNSA. CDR3 size: 15 residues. The V segment lost 5 bases and the J segment 7 bases; nucleotides outside the gene matches: 9. The DNA of the CDR3 is TGTGCCAGCAGCACCGCGACAGGGGCTGGTGAAAAACTGTTTTTT. It encodes CASSTATGAGEKLFF.

This clonotype was seen a handful of times. This sequence joins TRBV3-1 and TRBJ2-7, with 10 nucleotides matching TRBD1. Germline-derived CDR1 and CDR2 are LGHDT and YNNKEL (reference sequence). The CDR3 spans 13 residues. V dropped 4 bases and J dropped 6; count of bases not matched to a gene: 3. CDR3 region: CASSRRTGGEQYF. The CDR3 DNA sequence: TGTGCCAGCAGCCGGCGGACAGGGGGCGAGCAGTACTTC.

This clonotype was counted only a few times. V usage is TRBV5-1 and J usage is TRBJ1-2, with 11 bases matching TRBD1. CDR1 is SGHRS, CDR2 YFSETQ, per germline. The V gene end was trimmed by 7 bases and the J gene end by 4 bases; junction bases not matched to a gene: 9. The CDR3 runs to 15 residues. The CDR3 here is CASQTGTGGVYGYTF. CDR3 DNA sequence: TGCGCCAGCCAAACCGGGACAGGGGGTGTCTATGGCTACACCTTC.

The rearrangement links TRBV5-1 to TRBJ1-6; 8 nucleotides line up with TRBD1. With V trimmed by 0 bases and J by 0 bases, 2 bases remained unmatched. The CDR3 length is 17 residues. The germline CDR1 and CDR2 sequences are SGHRS and YFSETQ. The CDR3 protein is CASSLETGVSYNSPLHF. In nucleotides, the CDR3 is TGCGCCAGCAGCTTGGAGACAGGGGTCTCCTATAATTCACCCCTCCACTTT.

A few counts support this clonotype. The chain couples TRBV2 to TRBJ2-1; TRBD2 agrees at 11 bases. Germline CDR1 is SNHLY and CDR2 is FYNNEI. The CDR3 covers 15 residues. Trimming cost V 6 bases and J 7 bases; bases outside gene matches: 8. This chain's CDR3 is CASRATSGTGNEQFF. As DNA, the CDR3 is TGTGCCAGCAGGGCGACTAGCGGGACGGGGAATGAGCAGTTCTTC.

Many counts were recorded for this clonotype. The chain employs TRBV3-1 and TRBJ2-7; maybe TRBD1 (8 bases). V lost 4 bases and J 2 bases, leaving 15 bases between the germline ends. CDR1 LGHDT and CDR2 YNNKEL come from the germline V gene (reference sequence). The CDR3 loop spans 15 amino acids. This CDR3 is CASSPHRGGAYEQYF. The CDR3 DNA sequence: TGTGCCAGCAGCCCGCACAGGGGGGGGGCCTACGAGCAGTACTTC.

This clonotype has a count of ten or more. This chain connects TRBV28 to TRBJ2-2, with TRBD2 identical over 12 bases. Germline lookup yields CDR1 MDHEN and CDR2 SYDVKM. The trim removed 3 bases at V and 2 bases at J, leaving 10 bases unmatched. This CDR3 has 19 residues. The CDR3 DNA reads TGTGCCAGCAGTTTCCCCCTGTCGGGACTAGCGGGCAACACCGGGGAGCTGTTTTTT. Translating it yields CASSFPLSGLAGNTGELFF.

This clonotype turned up a few times. The chain combines TRBV4-1 with TRBJ2-7, with 10 bases matching TRBD1. The germline gives CDR1 MGHRA, CDR2 YSYEKL. The CDR3 has 16 residues. After removal of 3 bases from V and 5 bases from J, the junction contained 10 bases not matched to a gene. CDR3 sequence reads: CASSQGTGTGVNEQYF. The CDR3 DNA is TGCGCCAGCAGCCAGGGAACCGGGACAGGGGTCAACGAGCAGTACTTC.

The genes are TRBV20-1 and TRBJ2-1; the match to TRBD2 covers 15 bases. The V and J ends lost 1 base and 0 bases, in that order; junction bases with no gene match: 7. This CDR3 comprises 19 residues. In germline, CDR1 is DFQATT, CDR2 SNEGSKA (reference sequence). The CDR3 loop is CSARAGLAGGRFSYNEQFF. CDR3 bases: TGCAGTGCTAGAGCGGGACTAGCGGGGGGTCGATTCTCCTACAATGAGCAGTTCTTC.

This clonotype was seen only a few times. The chain uses TRBV7-6 and TRBJ2-1; D may be TRBD1 or TRBD2 (6 bases each). The germline V gene encodes CDR1 SGHVS and CDR2 FNYEAQ. The CDR3 runs to 12 residues. Between the trimmed V and J ends, which lost 7 bases and 6 bases, there was a span of 10 bases. CDR3 bases: TGTGCCAGCACGGGGGCGAGCAATGAGCAGTTCTTC. Protein product: CASTGASNEQFF.

This clonotype was seen more than once but under ten times. DNA for the CDR3: TGCGCCAGTTCCTATCGCGAAGGCTACGAGCAGTACTTC. Protein product: CASSYREGYEQYF. The rearrangement links TRBV5-1 to TRBJ2-7, with D unresolved. This CDR3 has 13 amino acids. V lost 8 bases to trimming and J lost 3 bases, with 15 bases between them. The germline V gene has CDR1 SGHRS and CDR2 YFSETQ. The whole variable domain, remainder taken from reference TRBV5-1 and TRBJ2-7, is KAGVTQTPRYLIKTRGQQVTLSCSPISGHRSVSWYQQTPGQGLQFLFEYFSETQRNKGNFPGRFSGRQFSNSRSEMNVSTLELGDSALYLCASSYREGYEQYFGPGTRLTVT.

DNA of the CDR3: TGTGCCAGCGGGGGGGTAGAGGTGCATTTT. Translation: CASGGVEVHF. The rearrangement links TRBV9 to TRBJ1-5; D is perhaps TRBD1 (5 bases). Trimming took off 7 bases at V and 15 bases at J, with 14 bases between the two ends. The CDR3 is 10 residues long. The germline V gene has CDR1 SGDLS and CDR2 YYNGEE.

This clonotype occurred a few times. The chain carries TRBV20-1 and TRBJ2-7, with D perhaps TRBD2 (7 bases). Per germline, CDR1 DFQATT and CDR2 SNEGSKA (reference sequence). CDR3 length: 16 amino acids. Deletions cut 5 bases from V and 4 bases from J, with 24 bases between. CDR3 sequence: CSAYPRGGSRQYEQYF. The CDR3 DNA is TGCAGTGCTTACCCCAGGGGCGGGAGTCGGCAGTACGAGCAGTACTTC.